What follows is one TCR beta chain and its context. Its antigen remains unknown. The data originate from a study of shared clonotypes between healthy human individuals. Study background: Those who served as donors were a couple of women and a few men between the ages of 18 and 49. Plates per donor: three CD4 naive, three CD4 memory, two CD8 naive, one CD8 memory. Study conclusions and caveats: Sharing across a few donors was seen in 4% to 5.5% of naive CD4 clonotypes.

Naivety among CD8 cells was defined by CD45RO negativity and positive CCR7 selection, thereby excluding terminally differentiated effector memory CD45RA+ cells. In germline, CDR1 is SGDLS, CDR2 YYNGEE. Trimming stripped 5 bases from V and 3 bases from J, with 20 bases between. The CDR3 runs 16 residues. Investigators spread the genomic DNA of each subset evenly over several immunoSEQ plates. TCRdb's copy holds only in-frame clones and misses some; the assay was immunoSEQ multiplex PCR. The sample consists of millions of clones, approximately 94% of them appearing once. The TCR was taken from a man between 18 and 35 years old in good health. The chain carries TRBV9 and TRBJ1-2; a possible D gene is TRBD1 (5 bases). The source material was naive CD8+ T cells sorted from blood. CDR3 nucleotides: TGTGCCAGCAGTGAGGGAGGAAGGGGCAGGGACTATGGCTACACCTTC. This translates into CASSEGGRGRDYGYTF.